The next 11 T cell receptor beta chains were all read from a single sample in a study of human T cells and chemical hapten exposure (dated by TCRdb to the early 2020s). The library was built by means of RACE. The listed sequencing device is NextSeq 500. Clones were called with MiXCR by TCRdb after fastp trimmed the public reads at Q25, and only in-frame beta chains were retained. When rows share a CDR3 protein, they turn into one entry using the most common DNA and genes. This sample is represented by 150,000 to 200,000 distinct CDR3 sequences; just under 30% of them were singletons. Roughly 3% of the sample goes to the ten largest clones. This sample's time point label indicates: pre-sensitization, week 0. This sample's treatment or condition label indicates: therapeutic diphenylcyclopropenone sensitization with weekly scalp DPC. The sequences come from whole blood, collected in connection with sensitization to the hapten diphenylcyclopropenone (DPC). Every receptor here comes from a woman aged 25 to 39 with alopecia areata. Some clones in this sample may be carry-over from other donors' samples.

This sequence joins TRBV28 and TRBJ1-5; no firm D call. This CDR3 is 16 amino acids long. V was cut by 0 bases and J by 0 bases, with 9 bases left in between. The V gene's germline CDR1 is MDHEN and CDR2 SYDVKM. The CDR3 sequence is CASSLWADHSNQPQHF. CDR3 bases: TGTGCCAGCAGTTTATGGGCCGACCATAGCAATCAGCCCCAGCATTTT.

This sequence joins TRBV29-1 and TRBJ2-5; D remains ambiguous. Per germline, CDR1 SQVTM and CDR2 ANQGSEA. The CDR3 length is 13 residues. The V gene lost 4 bases and the J gene lost 5 bases, with 14 bases spanning the gap. CDR3 amino acids: CSVVSRAGETQYF. CDR3 nucleotides: TGCAGCGTTGTGTCCCGGGCTGGCGAGACCCAGTACTTC.

This clonotype was recorded a few times. The J gene is TRBJ1-1, the V gene TRBV20-1; D might be TRBD1 (5 bases). The germline V and J ends were trimmed by 5 bases and 3 bases, with 10 bases remaining between them. This CDR3 contains 12 residues. The germline gives CDR1 DFQATT, CDR2 SNEGSKA (reference sequence). The CDR3: CSAVGGYTEAFF. The CDR3 region has the DNA TGCAGTGCTGTTGGGGGGTACACTGAAGCTTTCTTT.

This clonotype was picked up a small number of times. The chain employs TRBV11-2 and TRBJ1-3, with D possibly TRBD1 on 5 matching bases. Trimming removed 2 bases from V and 0 bases from J, with 11 bases in between. Germline loops: CDR1 SGHAT, CDR2 FQNNGV. CDR3 length equals 16 residues. This chain's CDR3 is CASSLFSGSSGNTIYF. The CDR3 DNA reads TGTGCCAGCAGCTTATTTTCAGGGAGCTCTGGAAACACCATATATTTT.

The rearrangement uses TRBV28 and TRBJ2-7; D is uncertain. Per the germline V gene, CDR1 is MDHEN and CDR2 is SYDVKM. V shed 3 bases and J shed 4 bases, with 7 bases lying between them. This CDR3 comprises 12 residues. The CDR3 bases are TGTGCCAGCAGTTTCCAGAGATACGAGCAGTACTTC. This gives the protein CASSFQRYEQYF.

V usage is TRBV6-2 or TRBV6-3 and J usage is TRBJ1-1; D is uncertain. The CDR3 spans 16 residues. Germline lookup yields CDR1 MNHEY and CDR2 SVGEGT. V was pared by 0 bases and J by 6 bases, with 17 bases between. The CDR3 spells CASSYSFRFRPAEAFF. The CDR3 DNA reads as TGTGCCAGCAGTTACTCCTTTCGTTTTAGACCGGCTGAAGCTTTCTTT.

This sequence joins TRBV20-1 and TRBJ2-2, with 12 nucleotides matching TRBD1. The junction had 9 bases not matched to a gene; V was cut back by 5 bases and J by 8 bases. Germline values: CDR1 DFQATT, CDR2 SNEGSKA (reference sequence). The CDR3 runs to 15 residues. The CDR3 bases are TGCAGTGCTGAACCGGGACAGGGGGCAGGAGGGGAGCTGTTTTTT. Its translation is CSAEPGQGAGGELFF.

With regard to this clonotype: At one end the junction does not follow the germline gene, possibly because of a read error. CDR3 in DNA: TGTGCCAGCAGCTTAAGGGGGGACAGGGCTGACTTC. The encoded protein is CASSLRGDRADF. V usage is TRBV7-2 and J usage is TRBJ2-7, with 9 bases fitting TRBD1. Per germline, CDR1 SGHTA and CDR2 FQGNSA. The CDR3 is 12 residues long.

This chain links TRBV28 with TRBJ1-6, with D perhaps matching TRBD1 (6 bases). The CDR3 covers 15 residues. Germline V gene data show CDR1 as MDHEN and CDR2 as SYDVKM. V was cut by 4 bases and J by 10 bases, with 17 bases left in between. The CDR3 protein is CASSSKTGTRSPLHF. The CDR3, as DNA: TGTGCCAGCAGTTCCAAAACAGGGACTAGGTCACCCCTCCACTTT.

The CDR3 DNA follows: TGTGCCAGCAGCCAAGGGGAGGGTGCAGATACGCAGTATTTT. This encodes CASSQGEGADTQYF. V usage is TRBV3-1 and J usage is TRBJ2-3; TRBD2 aligns across 7 bases. V was pared by 1 base and J by 4 bases, with 2 bases of the junction left unmatched. The CDR3 length is 14 residues. Germline CDR1 and CDR2: LGHDT and YNNKEL (reference sequence).

This chain joins TRBV12-3 or TRBV12-4 and TRBJ2-3; TRBD2 might be the D (5 bases). V was pared by 6 bases and J by 10 bases, with 26 bases between. The CDR3 contains 16 residues. In DNA, the CDR3 is TGTGCCAGCAGCGGACGTATTGGATCAGGAACCGGGGCGCAGTATTTT. Protein: CASSGRIGSGTGAQYF.